This T cell receptor beta chain was identified in a study of Tregs in tolerant kidney transplant recipients. As for the study in general: Recipient PBMCs carried a CFSE label and met irradiated graft donor PBMCs for approximately 6 days before FACS sorting. Study results and limitations: Tregs expanded with activated donor B cells seemed most donor-specific.

This clone is labeled as medium-sized. The target antigen is unknown. Only in-frame clones appear in the TCRdb table, and some are missing; sequencing was by immunoSEQ multiplex PCR. The sample has 9,400 or so clones; approximately 46% are singletons. Germline CDR1 reads SGHNT; CDR2 reads YENEEA. The CDR3 covers 16 residues. V dropped 4 bases and J dropped 7; count of bases not matched to a gene: 15. The specimen sequenced was CD4+ T cells from blood cultured with allogeneic cells. This chain links TRBV11-3 with TRBJ2-5; 7 positions match TRBD1. The clonotype was recovered from a human donor in good health. The CDR3 here is CASSSRPQGNTLTQYF. The CDR3 region has the DNA TGTGCCAGCAGCTCCCGACCACAGGGGAATACGTTGACCCAGTACTTC. Full variable domain (outside the CDR3, taken from reference TRBV11-3 and TRBJ2-5): EAGVVQSPRYKIIEKKQPVAFWCNPISGHNTLYWYLQNLGQGPELLIRYENEEAVDDSQLPKDRFSAERLKGVDSTLKIQPAELGDSAVYLCASSSRPQGNTLTQYFGPGTRLLVL.